The T cell receptor beta chain described here comes from a study of immune reconstitution after stem cell transplant in scleroderma. Relative to its sample, this clonotype is medium-sized. Using its own MiXCR run on the RT-PCR reads, TCRdb lists one record per CDR3 protein. The sample records more than 4,500 distinct CDR3 sequences, approximately 8.7% being singletons. CDR3 length equals 13 residues. V was trimmed by 3 bases and J by 9 bases, leaving 14 bases between them. The V gene is TRBV12-3 or TRBV12-4, the J gene TRBJ1-1; D is perhaps TRBD1 (5 bases). Sampling was done before or after autologous hematopoietic stem cell transplantation (not recorded which). This TCR came from a male donor with systemic sclerosis. The CDR3: CASSLVGDSQAFF. Written as DNA, the CDR3 is TGTGCCAGCAGTTTGGTAGGAGACAGTCAAGCTTTCTTT.